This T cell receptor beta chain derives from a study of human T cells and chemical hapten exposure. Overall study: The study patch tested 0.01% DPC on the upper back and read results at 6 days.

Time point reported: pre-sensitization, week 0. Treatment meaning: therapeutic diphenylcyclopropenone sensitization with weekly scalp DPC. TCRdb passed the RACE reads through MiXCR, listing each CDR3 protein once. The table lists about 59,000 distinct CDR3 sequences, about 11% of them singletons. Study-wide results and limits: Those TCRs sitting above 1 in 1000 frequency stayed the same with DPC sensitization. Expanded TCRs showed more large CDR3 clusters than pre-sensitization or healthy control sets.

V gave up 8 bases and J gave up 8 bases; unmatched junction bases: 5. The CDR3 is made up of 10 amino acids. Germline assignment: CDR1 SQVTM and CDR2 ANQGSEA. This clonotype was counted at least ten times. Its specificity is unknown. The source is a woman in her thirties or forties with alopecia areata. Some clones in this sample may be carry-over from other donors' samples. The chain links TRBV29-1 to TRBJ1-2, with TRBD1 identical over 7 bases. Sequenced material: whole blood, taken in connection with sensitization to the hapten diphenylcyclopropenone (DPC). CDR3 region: CSTDRDGYTF. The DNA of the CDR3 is TGCAGCACTGACAGGGACGGCTACACCTTC. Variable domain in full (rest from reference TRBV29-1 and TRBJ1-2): SAVISQKPSRDICQRGTSLTIQCQVDSQVTMMFWYRQQPGQSLTLIATANQGSEATYESGFVIDKFPISRPNLTFSTLTVSNMSPEDSSIYLCSTDRDGYTFGSGTRLTVV.